These 5 T cell receptor beta chains came from one sample sequenced in a study of T cell responses to AZD1222 COVID-19 vaccine. Libraries were prepared by immunoSEQ multiplex PCR; TCRdb keeps only in-frame clonotypes and omits some of them. This table holds under 200,000 clones, 90% to 95% found once. The sample consisted of peripheral blood, taken 28 days after the second dose of the MenACWY control vaccine. The receptors stem from an adult who received the MenACWY meningococcal vaccine as a control.

The rearrangement uses TRBV4-1 and TRBJ1-2; the match to TRBD1 covers 10 bases. The trim removed 1 base at V and 8 bases at J, leaving 4 bases unmatched. The CDR3 contains 14 residues. CDR1 and CDR2 (germline): MGHRA, YSYEKL. CDR3 DNA: TGCGCCAGCAGCCAAGGACAGGGGGCGTTGGGCTACACCTTC. This codes for CASSQGQGALGYTF.

For this clone: This same CDR3 is encoded by further DNA sequences in the sample. The rearrangement joins TRBV25-1 to TRBJ1-1, with TRBD1 as a possible D gene (5 bases). Germline assignment: CDR1 MGHDK and CDR2 SYGVNS. Trimming took off 6 bases at V and 4 bases at J, with 6 bases between the two ends. The CDR3 sequence is 11 residues long. The DNA for the CDR3 is TGTGCCAGCAGCGACAGCACTGAAGCTTTCTTT. It specifies CASSDSTEAFF.

This clone appeared once. The chain is built from TRBV7-6 and TRBJ2-2; a weak D match, TRBD1 (7 bases). Trimming shortened V by 5 bases and J by 3 bases, and 19 bases separated the two germline ends. Germline values: CDR1 SGHVS, CDR2 FNYEAQ. The CDR3 totals 17 residues. Here the CDR3 DNA reads TGTGCCAGCAGCCCGTCCCCCGCGGGACAGTACACCGGGGAGCTGTTTTTT. Protein sequence: CASSPSPAGQYTGELFF.

The CDR3 is CASRGSKETQYF. CDR3 DNA: TGTGCCAGCCGGGGGTCTAAAGAGACCCAGTACTTC. The V gene is TRBV27, the J gene TRBJ2-5; TRBD2 is a possible D gene (6 bases). The CDR3 is 12 residues long. Trimming took off 8 bases at V and 3 bases at J, with 10 bases between the two ends. Germline V gene sequence: CDR1 MNHEY, CDR2 SMNVEV (reference sequence).

The chain is built from TRBV24-1 and TRBJ1-2, with no clear D. The ends were cut back, 4 bases at V and 4 bases at J, with 12 bases in the middle. The CDR3 spans 14 residues. Germline V CDR1 and CDR2: KGHDR, SFDVKD. CDR3: CATSEDEQIYGYTF. The CDR3 DNA reads TGTGCCACCAGTGAAGATGAACAGATCTATGGCTACACCTTC.